This entry describes one T cell receptor beta chain. What it binds is not known. The V segment lost 7 bases and the J segment 4 bases; nucleotides outside the gene matches: 9. The CDR3 extends over 15 amino acids. The germline gives CDR1 MDHEN, CDR2 SYDVKM. The naive CD8 fraction comprised CD45RO-negative cells positively selected for CCR7 and excluded terminally differentiated effector memory CD45RA+ cells. Donation came from healthy HIV-negative adults that had no recent acute infections or vaccinations. This record belongs to a study of shared clonotypes between healthy human individuals. Study-wide results and caveats: Among several donors, approximately 4.6% of naive CD4 clonotypes were found in common. In general, naive subsets displayed greater estimated richness than memory subsets did.

In the original workflow: ImmunoSEQ output lacked quality scores and full-length reads, limiting matched filtering. Libraries were prepared by immunoSEQ multiplex PCR; TCRdb keeps only in-frame clonotypes and omits some of them. The V and J calls and clone size come from that table; D and trimming were worked out from the DNA. Here the sample spans 1.5 million to 2.5 million clones, about 95% being singletons. The rearrangement joins TRBV28 to TRBJ2-1; 8 nucleotides line up with TRBD1. Input material: naive CD8+ T cells sorted from blood. The origin of this receptor is a man in his late teens or twenties in good health. CDR3 DNA: TGTGCCAGCACTGTTACAGGGGGATCTTACAATGAGCAGTTCTTC. It yields the protein CASTVTGGSYNEQFF.